A selection of T cell receptor beta chains follows, all from one sample in a study of blood T cell repertoires in COVID-19. Assay: immunoSEQ multiplex PCR; the TCRdb copy retains only in-frame clones and omits some. The table has about 140,000 clones, about four fifths seen once. Sample: peripheral blood. These receptors all stem from a man between 65 and 80 years old who had recovered from COVID-19. CDR3s include the opening cysteine and the closing phenylalanine or tryptophan. Each record gives: V gene, clone size, J gene, D gene, CDR3 DNA, CDR3 protein. A D gene is named only where the DNA matches it firmly. Clone size is stated in some rows and not others, as once, few, many or a class when expanded.

>TRBV5-5|NA|TRBJ1-5|TRBD1
TGTGCCAGCAGCTTGGCCGTCCCGGACAGGGGTAGCAATCAGCCCCAGCATTTT
CASSLAVPDRGSNQPQHF
>TRBV27|NA|TRBJ2-7|TRBD1
TGTGCCAGCAGCGGACAGGGGGCCTACGAGCAGTACTTC
CASSGQGAYEQYF
>TRBV11-3|once|TRBJ2-1|NA
TGTGCCAGCAGCCCTAGGGGGAGAGGCAATGAGCAGTTCTTC
CASSPRGRGNEQFF
>TRBV5-1|few|TRBJ1-4|NA
TGCGCCAGCAGCTTCCGGAGTGCAACTAATGAAAAACTGTTTTTT
CASSFRSATNEKLFF
>TRBV7-2|NA|TRBJ2-5|NA
TGTGCCAGCAGCCCCGAGAGACAGTCGGAGACCCAGTACTTC
CASSPERQSETQYF
>TRBV7-9|many|TRBJ2-1|TRBD2
TGTGCCAGCGGAGGGAGGGCGAATGAGCAGTTCTTC
CASGGRANEQFF
>TRBV2|once|TRBJ2-6|NA
TGTGCCAGCAGTGGCGGGACAGCTGGGGCCAACGTCCTGACTTTC
CASSGGTAGANVLTF
>TRBV28|NA|TRBJ2-3|NA
TGTGCCAGCAGTTTACCCTTGACCGGGACATCCACAGATACGCAGTATTTT
CASSLPLTGTSTDTQYF
>TRBV5-1|NA|TRBJ2-7|NA
TGCGCCAGCAGCTTGGAACGGCGGTTGATCTCCTACGAGCAGTACTTC
CASSLERRLISYEQYF
>TRBV6-5|NA|TRBJ1-1|NA
TGTGCCAGCCGGGAAAACACTGAAGCTTTCTTT
CASRENTEAFF
>TRBV6-1|once|TRBJ1-6|TRBD1
TGTGCCAGCAGTCCGGGACAGGGATCTTCACCCCTCCACTTT
CASSPGQGSSPLHF
>TRBV12-3/TRBV12-4|NA|TRBJ2-1|TRBD2
TGTGCCAGCAGGGCTACTAGCGGGAGGCAGTTCTTC
CASRATSGRQFF
>TRBV5-6|once|TRBJ2-1|NA
TGTGCCAGCAGCTTGGGAGTGGACACCTACAATGAGCAGTTCTTC
CASSLGVDTYNEQFF
>TRBV6-5|NA|TRBJ2-1|TRBD2
TGTGCCAGCAGTTACTCTATCCTAGCGGGAGGCGAGCAGTTCTTC
CASSYSILAGGEQFF
>TRBV10-3|NA|TRBJ2-5|NA
TGTGCCATCAGTGAGCCAGGACTAGGGGGGACCCAGTACTTC
CAISEPGLGGTQYF
>TRBV19|NA|TRBJ2-2|NA
TGTGCCAGTAGTGACCGGACACCGAACACCGGGGAGCTGTTTTTT
CASSDRTPNTGELFF
>TRBV19|NA|TRBJ1-5|NA
TGTGCCAGTAGTATAGGAGGCAATCAGCCCCAGCATTTT
CASSIGGNQPQHF
>TRBV4-3|NA|TRBJ1-2|TRBD1
TGCGCCAGCAGCCAAGAAGGGACAGGGGCGTATGGCTACACCTTC
CASSQEGTGAYGYTF
>TRBV27|NA|TRBJ2-2|TRBD1
TGTGCCAGCAGTTCGCGAGACAGGGGTTTTATCGGCGGGGAGCTGTTTTTT
CASSSRDRGFIGGELFF
>TRBV19|NA|TRBJ1-1|NA
TGTGCCAGTAGTATTGAGGCTTCGGGGTACACTGAAGCTTTCTTT
CASSIEASGYTEAFF
>TRBV19|once|TRBJ2-7|TRBD2
TGTGCCAGTAGTGCTGGGACTGGTTCTACTAGCGGGAGAGTCTACGAGCAGTACTTC
CASSAGTGSTSGRVYEQYF
>TRBV5-1|NA|TRBJ1-1|NA
TGCGCCAGCAGCTTAGGAGCTTCGAACACTGAAGCTTTCTTT
CASSLGASNTEAFF
>TRBV5-1|NA|TRBJ2-1|TRBD2
TGCGCCAGCAGCCCGGGACTAGCGGGAGGGCCCTACAATGAGCAGTTCTTC
CASSPGLAGGPYNEQFF
>TRBV18|NA|TRBJ1-4|NA
TGTGCCAGCTCACCAGCGGCAGGAGGGTTATATGAAAAACTGTTTTTT
CASSPAAGGLYEKLFF
>TRBV7-9|NA|TRBJ1-2|NA
TGTGCCAGCAGCTTACCAGCAGCTGGGGCGGCCGGCTACACCTTC
CASSLPAAGAAGYTF
>TRBV5-4|NA|TRBJ2-7|TRBD2
TGTGCCAGCAGCACTTCTGGCGGGAGAGGCGAGCAGTACTTC
CASSTSGGRGEQYF
>TRBV5-4|once|TRBJ2-2|TRBD1
TGTGCCAGCAGCGCAGGGGGCACCGGGGAGCTGTTTTTT
CASSAGGTGELFF
>TRBV10-3|NA|TRBJ1-4|NA
TGTGCCATCAGTGAGTCGGGAGGGGGTGAAAAACTGTTTTTT
CAISESGGGEKLFF
>TRBV30|NA|TRBJ2-2|NA
TGTGCCTGGAGCGTAGCGAAGACAGGGAACACCGGGGAGCTGTTTTTT
CAWSVAKTGNTGELFF
>TRBV19|NA|TRBJ2-2|TRBD2
TGTGCCAGTAGTATTGGGGGAGCGGGATCGAACACCGGGGAGCTGTTTTTT
CASSIGGAGSNTGELFF
>TRBV20-1|NA|TRBJ2-1|TRBD2
TGCAGTGCTAGTCGGACTAGCGGGAGGAATGAGCAGTTCTTC
CSASRTSGRNEQFF
>TRBV28|NA|TRBJ2-5|NA
TGTGCCAGCCTGGGCAGGGTTTGGGAGACCCAGTACTTC
CASLGRVWETQYF
>TRBV4-2|NA|TRBJ2-7|TRBD2
TGTGCCAGCAGCCAAGAACTAGCGGGAGCCTACGAGCAGTACTTC
CASSQELAGAYEQYF
>TRBV19|many|TRBJ2-7|NA
TGTGCCAGTAGCCCTGACAGAAGCTACGAGCAGTACTTC
CASSPDRSYEQYF
>TRBV7-3|NA|TRBJ2-2|NA
TGTGCCAGCAGCTTGGACTCAGGAACCGGGGAGCTGTTTTTT
CASSLDSGTGELFF
>TRBV4-3|NA|TRBJ2-7|TRBD2
TGCGCCAGCAGCCAAGAAAGTCTAGCGGAACTCTACGAGCAGTACTTC
CASSQESLAELYEQYF
>TRBV6-2/TRBV6-3|NA|TRBJ2-2|NA
TGTGCCAGCAGTTACCCCCCGGGACACCCGAACACCGGGGAGCTGTTTTTT
CASSYPPGHPNTGELFF
>TRBV30|NA|TRBJ1-5|NA
TGTGCCTGGAGTGTGCAGTCCAATCAGCCCCAGCATTTT
CAWSVQSNQPQHF
>TRBV19|NA|TRBJ2-3|TRBD2
TGTGCCAGTAGTCTCCTAGCGGGAGTACCCACAGATACGCAGTATTTT
CASSLLAGVPTDTQYF
>TRBV3-1/TRBV3-2|NA|TRBJ2-7|NA
TGTGCCAGCAGCCAAGAAAGGGGAGGCGGCGGTCGGTACGAGCAGTACTTC
CASSQERGGGGRYEQYF